Following are 21 T cell receptor beta chains from one sample sequenced in a study of blood T cell repertoires in COVID-19. The protocol was immunoSEQ multiplex PCR, while the TCRdb copy is restricted to in-frame clones and leaves out a portion. The top ten hold around 1.8% of the sample, which has fewer than 350,000 clones, about 85% seen once. Sequences were obtained from PBMCs or T cells enriched from blood (not recorded which). The receptor source for this set is a woman aged 25-40 years who had been exposed to COVID-19.

This chain joins TRBV7-2 and TRBJ1-6, with D possibly matching TRBD1 (6 bases). The germline V and J ends were trimmed by 1 base and 10 bases, with 17 bases remaining between them. This CDR3 has 16 amino acids. Per germline, CDR1 SGHTA and CDR2 FQGNSA. The CDR3 spells CASSLDSNRVASPLHF. The CDR3 DNA is TGTGCCAGCAGCTTAGATTCTAACAGGGTAGCCTCACCCCTCCACTTT. The whole variable domain, remainder taken from reference TRBV7-2 and TRBJ1-6, is GAGVSQSPSNKVTEKGKDVELRCDPISGHTALYWYRQSLGQGLEFLIYFQGNSAPDKSGLPSDRFSAERTGGSVSTLTIQRTQQEDSAVYLCASSLDSNRVASPLHFGNGTRLTVT.

V usage is TRBV18 and J usage is TRBJ2-7; 7 nucleotides line up with TRBD1. From germline, CDR1 is KGHSH and CDR2 LQKENI. CDR3 size: 17 residues. After removal of 2 bases from V and 1 base from J, the junction contained 11 bases not matched to a gene. The CDR3 protein is CASSPAPGTAQSYEQYF. In DNA form, the CDR3 reads TGTGCCAGCTCACCAGCACCCGGGACAGCTCAATCCTACGAGCAGTACTTC.

The V gene is TRBV7-2, the J gene TRBJ2-5; TRBD2 aligns across 9 bases. The CDR3 length is 18 residues. V lost 0 bases, J lost 1 base, and 9 bases stayed unmatched. Germline lookup yields CDR1 SGHTA and CDR2 FQGNSA. In DNA form, the CDR3 reads TGTGCCAGCAGCTTAGCACGTTCTAGCGGGGTGACCCAAGAGACCCAGTACTTC. Translating gives CASSLARSSGVTQETQYF.

The V gene is TRBV5-4, the J gene TRBJ2-7; TRBD1 is a possible D gene (6 bases). This CDR3 contains 14 residues. V gave up 2 bases and J gave up 6 bases, with 15 bases separating them. Germline CDR1 reads SGHNT; CDR2 reads YYREEE (reference sequence). The CDR3 nucleotides are TGTGCCAGCAGCTTCCCGGACAGAGGACCCGAGCAGTACTTC. The encoded protein is CASSFPDRGPEQYF.

In this sample, this clone turned up many times. The junction departs from germline at one end; a sequencing error may be responsible. The chain employs TRBV5-1 and TRBJ2-2, with D perhaps TRBD1 (5 bases). Germline V gene data show CDR1 as SGHRS and CDR2 as YFSETQ. CDR3 length: 14 amino acids. The CDR3 DNA follows: TGCGCCAGCGAAGGGGCCTTGAACTCCGGGGAGCTGTTTTTT. This gives the protein CASEGALNSGELFF. The full variable domain, in which reference TRBV5-1 and TRBJ2-2 provide the parts outside the CDR3, is KAGVTQTPRYLIKTRGQQVTLSCSPISGHRSVSWYQQTPGQGLQFLFEYFSETQRNKGNFPGRFSGRQFSNSRSEMNVSTLELGDSALYLCASEGALNSGELFFGEGSRLTVL.

The rearrangement uses TRBV10-3 and TRBJ2-1; D gene uncertain. CDR3 length: 12 amino acids. Looked up from germline, CDR1 is ENHRY and CDR2 is SYGVKD. V was pared by 3 bases and J by 6 bases, with 6 bases between. CDR3 sequence: CAISDPSNEQFF. DNA of the CDR3: TGTGCCATCAGTGACCCCTCCAATGAGCAGTTCTTC.

The CDR3 loop is CASSPSGAGGYHEQYF. The DNA of the CDR3 is TGCGCCAGCAGCCCATCGGGGGCAGGGGGGTATCACGAGCAGTACTTC. V is TRBV5-1 and J is TRBJ2-7, with D maybe TRBD1 (7 bases). V was shortened by 4 bases and J by 5 bases, with 22 bases between the two germline ends. CDR3 length: 16 amino acids. In germline, CDR1 is SGHRS, CDR2 YFSETQ.

V and J are TRBV5-6 and TRBJ1-2, with D uncertain. Trimming pared 2 bases from V and 6 bases from J, leaving 17 bases between. This CDR3 has 15 residues. Germline V gives CDR1 SGHDT, CDR2 YYEEEE. The CDR3 is CASSLWRYAGDGYTF. In DNA form, the CDR3 reads TGTGCCAGCAGCTTATGGAGGTACGCCGGGGATGGCTACACCTTC.

The V and J genes are TRBV5-1 and TRBJ1-2; 8 positions agree with TRBD1. Trimming at V came to 7 bases and at J to 8 bases, leaving 7 bases not matched to a gene. Germline CDR1 SGHRS, CDR2 YFSETQ. The CDR3 consists of 12 residues. CDR3 region: CASGQGGLGYTF. Written as DNA, the CDR3 is TGCGCCAGCGGACAGGGAGGACTAGGCTACACCTTC.

The rearrangement uses TRBV30 and TRBJ2-2, with 8 positions matching TRBD1. The junction had 2 bases not matched to a gene; V was cut back by 3 bases and J by 2 bases. Germline V CDR1 and CDR2: GTSNPN, SVGIG (reference sequence). The CDR3 has 14 amino acids. The CDR3 nucleotides read TGTGCCTGGAGGGGACAGGTTAACACCGGGGAGCTGTTTTTT. Encoded protein: CAWRGQVNTGELFF.

This clone occurred once. The chain links TRBV6-5 to TRBJ2-7, with TRBD2 matching over 8 bases. The CDR3 loop spans 15 amino acids. V gave up 6 bases and J gave up 4 bases; unmatched junction bases: 11. Germline V lookup: CDR1 MNHEY, CDR2 SVGAGI. CDR3 protein: CASRDDGRAPYEQYF. In DNA, the CDR3 is TGTGCCAGCAGGGACGACGGGAGGGCGCCTTACGAGCAGTACTTC.

This clone has ten or more counts. The chain joins TRBV5-4 to TRBJ2-5, with 10 nucleotides matching TRBD2. From germline, CDR1 is SGHNT and CDR2 YYREEE (reference sequence). The junction had 8 bases not matched to a gene; V was cut back by 3 bases and J by 0 bases. This CDR3 has 17 amino acids. The CDR3 sequence is CASSSLAGAMYQETQYF. CDR3 bases: TGTGCCAGCAGCTCCCTAGCGGGGGCGATGTACCAAGAGACCCAGTACTTC.

With regard to this clone: An end of the junction differs from the germline gene, which may be a read error. V gene TRBV28 combines with J gene TRBJ1-1; 7 bases are shared with TRBD1. CDR3 length: 14 residues. The germline gives CDR1 MDHEN, CDR2 SYDVKM. For the CDR3, the DNA is TGTGCCAGCAGCTTATACAGGGGCTCGACTGAAGCTTTCTTT. This codes for CASSLYRGSTEAFF. The variable domain in full, completed from reference TRBV28 and TRBJ1-1, reads DVKVTQSSRYLVKRTGEKVFLECVQDMDHENMFWYRQDPGLGLRLIYFSYDVKMKEKGDIPEGYSVSREKKERFSLILESASTNQTSMYLCASSLYRGSTEAFFGQGTRLTVV.

This clone was recorded only once. The chain joins TRBV30 to TRBJ2-7; 9 nucleotides line up with TRBD1. Germline CDR1 reads GTSNPN; CDR2 reads SVGIG (reference sequence). There are 14 residues in the CDR3. The V gene end was trimmed by 5 bases and the J gene end by 9 bases; junction bases not matched to a gene: 14. The chain's CDR3 is CAWERTGEGVGQYF. The DNA of the CDR3 is TGTGCCTGGGAACGGACAGGGGAAGGGGTAGGGCAGTACTTC. The entire variable domain, with the rest obtained from reference TRBV30 and TRBJ2-7, is as follows: SQTIHQWPATLVQPVGSPLSLECTVEGTSNPNLYWYRQAAGRGLQLLFYSVGIGQISSEVPQNLSASRPQDRQFILSSKKLLLSDSGFYLCAWERTGEGVGQYFGPGTRLTVT.

Written as DNA, the CDR3 is TGCGCCAGCAGCCAAGATAGTATGGGGACTAACACCGGGGAGCTGTTTTTT. Its protein product is CASSQDSMGTNTGELFF. V and J are TRBV4-3 and TRBJ2-2; tentatively, D is TRBD2 (6 bases). Trimming took 0 bases from V and 2 from J, leaving 13 bases between them. Germline V lookup: CDR1 LGHNA, CDR2 YSLEER. The CDR3 is 17 residues long.

The count of this clone is one. The genes are TRBV3-1 (or the pseudogene TRBV3-2) and TRBJ2-1, with a possible D match to TRBD2 (7 bases). V lost 4 bases and J 6 bases, leaving 22 bases between the germline ends. CDR3 size: 17 residues. Germline CDR1 is LGHDT and CDR2 is YNNKEL (reference sequence). CDR3 amino acids: CASSLLGGGGPLNEQFF. The CDR3 bases are TGTGCCAGCAGCCTATTAGGGGGGGGAGGGCCTCTCAATGAGCAGTTCTTC.

This rearrangement joins TRBV2 to TRBJ1-6, with unresolved D. The CDR3 sequence is 15 residues long. Germline V gene data show CDR1 as SNHLY and CDR2 as FYNNEI. Trimming removed 4 bases from V and 0 bases from J, with 7 bases in between. DNA of the CDR3: TGTGCCAGCAGTGGATCTAGCTCCTATAATTCACCCCTCCACTTT. Amino acids: CASSGSSSYNSPLHF.

The V call is TRBV6-4, the J call TRBJ2-3; D may be TRBD1 (5 bases). The CDR3 extends over 14 amino acids. V was pared by 5 bases and J by 4 bases, with 13 bases between. Germline values: CDR1 MRHNA, CDR2 SNTAGT. CDR3 loop: CASSRSDSPDTQYF. The CDR3 region has the DNA TGTGCCAGCAGTCGTTCTGACAGCCCAGATACGCAGTATTTT.

This chain links TRBV19 with TRBJ1-2, with a tentative D call TRBD1 (6 bases). V shed 4 bases and J shed 4 bases, with 13 bases lying between them. Germline V gene data show CDR1 as LNHDA and CDR2 as SQIVND (reference sequence). The CDR3 extends over 14 amino acids. CDR3 residues: CASSNTGTPYGYTF. The CDR3, as DNA: TGTGCCAGTAGTAATACAGGGACCCCCTATGGCTACACCTTC.

The rearrangement uses TRBV28 and TRBJ2-7, with 7 bases lining up with TRBD2. The V gene's germline CDR1 is MDHEN and CDR2 SYDVKM. The CDR3 length is 15 residues. J was trimmed by 7 bases and V by 6 bases; bases with no gene match: 15. CDR3 sequence: CASRVAAAGAKEQYF. CDR3 DNA: TGTGCCAGCAGGGTGGCGGCTGCGGGAGCAAAAGAGCAGTACTTC.

This clone showed up just once. The V and J genes are TRBV7-3 and TRBJ2-7, with 11 bases identical to TRBD1. Unmatched junction bases numbered 1, after V lost 5 bases and J lost 4 bases. Germline V CDR1 and CDR2: SGHTA, FQGTGA. The CDR3 covers 13 residues. In DNA form, the CDR3 reads TGTGCCAGCAGCCGGGACAGGGGGTACGAGCAGTACTTC. It is translated as CASSRDRGYEQYF.